A selection of T cell receptor beta chains follows, all from one sample in a study of cytomegalovirus exposure and HLA in healthy donors. Clones were sequenced by immunoSEQ multiplex PCR, and TCRdb holds only the in-frame ones, with some missing. The table has approximately 69,000 clones, approximately 70% seen once. Sequencing input: PBMCs. The receptors derive from a man between 35 and 55 years old in good health and CMV-seropositive. CDR3s include the opening cysteine and the closing phenylalanine or tryptophan. D genes are given only for firm matches. Clone size is stated in some rows and not others, as once, few, many or a class when expanded.

j_call clone_size d_call v_call cdr3_nt cdr3_aa
TRBJ2-7 few TRBD1 TRBV28 TGTGCCAGCAGTTCCCAGACAGGGCGCGAGCAGTACTTC CASSSQTGREQYF
TRBJ2-7 . . TRBV7-3 TGTGCCAGCAGCCCGACCCCTAGTGGCGAGCAGTACTTC CASSPTPSGEQYF
TRBJ1-1 once . TRBV7-9 TGTGCCAGCTCCGCCAGGGCGGCTGAAGCTTTCTTT CASSARAAEAFF
TRBJ1-2 . . TRBV2 TGTGCCAGCAGTATGGAGGGAAATGGCTACACCTTC CASSMEGNGYTF
TRBJ2-7 . . TRBV7-6 TGTGCCAGCAGCTTAGTCCCCCGACAGGCTAGAGAGCAGTACTTC CASSLVPRQAREQYF
TRBJ1-2 . TRBD1 TRBV5-5 TGTGCCAGCAGCTTGGGCACAGGGGGACTTGGCTACACCTTC CASSLGTGGLGYTF
TRBJ1-5 . . TRBV28 TGTGCCAGCAGTTTCTACAGCAATCAGCCCCAGCATTTT CASSFYSNQPQHF
TRBJ1-2 . TRBD1 TRBV6-1 TGTGCCAGCACCGGACAGGAACCTCTCCTCTATGGCTACACCTTC CASTGQEPLLYGYTF
TRBJ2-3 . . TRBV15 TGTGCCACCAGCAGAGATGGGGCAGGAAGCACAGATACGCAGTATTTT CATSRDGAGSTDTQYF
TRBJ2-1 few TRBD2 TRBV9 TGTGCCAGCAGCGTAGACATGGGCGGGGGAGGGAATGAGCAGTTCTTC CASSVDMGGGGNEQFF
TRBJ1-5 . . TRBV15 TGTGCCACCAGCAGAGGGGCTCAGCCCCAGCATTTT CATSRGAQPQHF
TRBJ2-7 . . TRBV30 TGTGCCTGGAGTGGTACCTTATCGAAGCCCACCTTC CAWSGTLSKPTF
TRBJ2-1 . TRBD1 TRBV19 TGTGCCAGTAGTCGCCAGACAGGGGGCCACAATGAGCAGTTCTTC CASSRQTGGHNEQFF